The 4 T cell receptor beta chains reported below all come from one sample, sequenced in a study of blood T cell repertoires in COVID-19 (dated by TCRdb to the early 2020s). Receptor libraries were prepared by the immunoSEQ multiplex PCR assay. TCRdb stores this immuneACCESS table with in-frame sequences only. Part of the clones is absent; in the studies checked, under half of the shortfall reflects unresolved V genes, and no reason is known for the rest. Here the sample has about 62,000 clones; more than 60% occur a single time. The top ten clones comprise approximately 18% of the sample. Sequenced sample: peripheral blood. Receptors were obtained from a man aged 60 to 75 with acute or convalescent COVID-19.

The chain has TRBV27 and TRBJ2-1; 10 bases align to TRBD2. Trimming at V came to 5 bases and at J to 3 bases, leaving 7 bases not matched to a gene. Germline V gene lookup returns CDR1 MNHEY and CDR2 SMNVEV (reference sequence). CDR3 length equals 16 residues. CDR3 in DNA: TGTGCCAGCAGTCACCTTACTAGCGGGAACTACAATGAGCAGTTCTTC. Protein sequence: CASSHLTSGNYNEQFF.

The chain recombines TRBV25-1 with TRBJ2-1, with 7 positions matching TRBD1. V trimming: 2 bases; J trimming: 8 bases; junction bases outside the gene matches: 15. CDR3 length equals 17 residues. The V gene's germline CDR1 is MGHDK and CDR2 SYGVNS. The DNA for the CDR3 is TGTGCCAGCAGTGAAAGGTCCGGCCTCAGGGGGTTCGATGAGCAGTTCTTC. Amino acid sequence: CASSERSGLRGFDEQFF.

The chain has TRBV5-1 and TRBJ1-3, with 8 bases that match TRBD1. The CDR3 totals 15 residues. Germline assignment: CDR1 SGHRS and CDR2 YFSETQ. The J segment lost 5 bases and the V segment lost 4 bases, leaving 8 bases of the junction unmatched. The CDR3 coding sequence is TGCGCCAGCAGCCCGTCAACAGGGGGTCGAAACACCATATATTTT. It yields the protein CASSPSTGGRNTIYF.

This clone was observed once. The gene calls are TRBV29-1 and TRBJ1-1, with 7 nucleotides matching TRBD1. The length of the CDR3 is 15 residues. The germline gives CDR1 SQVTM, CDR2 ANQGSEA. V shed 7 bases, J shed 0 bases, and the junction held 11 bases outside the gene matches. The CDR3 DNA reads as TGCAGCGGGCAGACAGGGCTAACCTTGAACACTGAAGCTTTCTTT. It yields the protein CSGQTGLTLNTEAFF.